The clone carrying this T cell receptor beta chain was found many times. The antigen remains unidentified. It was considered stable Graves' hyperthyroidism when ophthalmopathy did not progress within 18 months. The sample is drawn from a study of T cells in Graves' hyperthyroidism and ophthalmopathy. General study findings and limits: A 13 V-J signature model discriminated ophthalmopathy versus stable hyperthyroidism.

TCR beta CDR3 regions were amplified from RNA. With the HTBI primer set, the TCR CDR3 went through a first round of RT-PCR. TCRdb analysed the multiplex PCR reads with MiXCR anew, one entry per CDR3 protein. The table has roughly 420,000 distinct CDR3 sequences, about 15% seen once; the top ten hold 13% to 15%. This CDR3 is built from 16 residues. Germline assignment: CDR1 DFQATT and CDR2 SNEGSKA (reference sequence). V was clipped by 3 bases and J by 2 bases, with 18 bases between them. This receptor was identified in a woman between 18 and 30 years old with Graves' hyperthyroidism. This chain links TRBV20-1 with TRBJ2-3; D may match TRBD1 or TRBD2 (5 bases each). Sequenced sample: blood. The CDR3 DNA is TGCAGTGCTAGGAGGACTGGGGCATTTATCACAGATACGCAGTATTTT. Residues: CSARRTGAFITDTQYF.